What follows are 11 T cell receptor beta chains derived from one specimen sequenced in a study of T cell responses to AZD1222 COVID-19 vaccine. Measured with immunoSEQ multiplex PCR; TCRdb has only the in-frame clones, and not every one. The sample has about 130,000 clones; 93% are singletons. The material sequenced was peripheral blood, taken on day 0 of AZD1222 vaccination. These receptors were taken from an adult in good health.

This chain joins TRBV20-1 and TRBJ2-3, with 9 bases fitting TRBD2. Looked up from germline, CDR1 is DFQATT and CDR2 is SNEGSKA (reference sequence). Unmatched junction bases numbered 5, after V lost 6 bases and J lost 10 bases. The CDR3 has 11 residues. The CDR3 nucleotides read TGCAGTGCCTTAGCGGGAGTGTCGCAGTATTTT. Its translation is CSALAGVSQYF.

This rearrangement joins TRBV10-3 to TRBJ2-6, with 7 bases aligning to TRBD2. There are 19 residues in the CDR3. Germline lookup yields CDR1 ENHRY and CDR2 SYGVKD. The V segment lost 6 bases and the J segment 1 base; nucleotides outside the gene matches: 15. The CDR3 nucleotides are TGTGCCATCAGCGATACTGTCAGCGGGATAAAGTCTGGGGCCAACGTCCTGACTTTC. Translation: CAISDTVSGIKSGANVLTF.

This chain's CDR3 is CASSEGLPGPGELFF. The CDR3 nucleotides are TGTGCCAGCAGTGAGGGCCTACCGGGTCCCGGGGAGCTGTTTTTT. J is TRBJ2-2 and V is TRBV25-1; D uncertain. V gave up 3 bases and J gave up 6 bases, with 14 bases separating them. The CDR3 length is 15 residues. Germline CDR1 reads MGHDK; CDR2 reads SYGVNS.

The chain is built from TRBV7-6 and TRBJ2-7; 14 bases match TRBD2. Germline V lookup: CDR1 SGHVS, CDR2 FNYEAQ. V dropped 1 base and J dropped 3; count of bases not matched to a gene: 5. The CDR3 is 17 residues long. Here the CDR3 DNA reads TGTGCCAGCAGCTTAGAAACTGGACTAGCGGGAGGCTACGAGCAGTACTTC. Amino acids: CASSLETGLAGGYEQYF.

The rearrangement links TRBV6-6 to TRBJ2-4; tentatively, D is TRBD2 (6 bases). There are 15 residues in the CDR3. Germline V CDR1 and CDR2: MNHNY, SVGAGI (reference sequence). Trimming pared 5 bases from V and 1 base from J, leaving 12 bases between. CDR3 protein: CASSRDSQAKNIQYF. In DNA, the CDR3 is TGTGCCAGCAGTCGGGACTCTCAGGCCAAAAACATTCAGTACTTC.

The chain is built from TRBV6-2 or TRBV6-3 and TRBJ1-3; D is uncertain. The CDR3 is 14 residues long. Per the germline V gene, CDR1 is MNHEY and CDR2 is SVGEGT. V was clipped by 2 bases and J by 4 bases, with 9 bases between them. CDR3 amino acids: CASSYGWIGNTIYF. The DNA for the CDR3 is TGTGCCAGCAGTTACGGGTGGATCGGAAACACCATATATTTT.

The chain recombines TRBV7-9 with TRBJ2-7; TRBD1 or TRBD2 may be the D gene (7 bases each). The CDR3 consists of 14 residues. Per germline, CDR1 SEHNR and CDR2 FQNEAQ (reference sequence). Trimming took off 5 bases at V and 2 bases at J, with 13 bases between the two ends. CDR3 sequence: CASSLSGGAYEQYF. Written as DNA, the CDR3 is TGTGCCAGCAGCCTCTCAGGGGGGGCCTACGAGCAGTACTTC.

The chain joins TRBV28 to TRBJ1-5; D is uncertain. The CDR3 is 14 residues long. Germline V gene sequence: CDR1 MDHEN, CDR2 SYDVKM. V was trimmed by 8 bases and J by 0 bases, leaving 11 bases between them. Here the CDR3 DNA reads TGTGCCAGCGGCAGTCGGTATAGCAATCAGCCCCAGCATTTT. Encoded protein: CASGSRYSNQPQHF.

The chain combines TRBV6-5 with TRBJ1-5, with D unclear. Germline CDR1 and CDR2: MNHEY and SVGAGI. The V end was cut by 0 bases, the J end by 1 base, with 7 bases between. CDR3 length equals 15 residues. In DNA, the CDR3 is TGTGCCAGCAGTTACTCTCGGCAGAGCAATCAGCCCCAGCATTTT. Translated: CASSYSRQSNQPQHF.

This chain links TRBV30 with TRBJ1-2; a weak D match, TRBD1 (5 bases). V dropped 6 bases and J dropped 4 bases, with 24 bases sitting between them. The length of the CDR3 is 16 residues. CDR1 and CDR2 from the germline V gene are GTSNPN and SVGIG (reference sequence). CDR3 residues: CACLEGTEAGSYGYTF. The CDR3 DNA reads as TGTGCCTGCCTTGAAGGGACGGAGGCTGGGTCCTATGGCTACACCTTC. Together with reference TRBV30 and TRBJ1-2, the CDR3 gives the full variable domain: SQTIHQWPATLVQPVGSPLSLECTVEGTSNPNLYWYRQAAGRGLQLLFYSVGIGQISSEVPQNLSASRPQDRQFILSSKKLLLSDSGFYLCACLEGTEAGSYGYTFGSGTRLTVV.

The rearrangement uses TRBV18 and TRBJ1-3; 9 bases line up with TRBD1. The junction had 11 bases not matched to a gene; V was cut back by 5 bases and J by 6 bases. The CDR3 is 16 residues long. CDR1 KGHSH and CDR2 LQKENI come from the germline V gene. Here the CDR3 reads CASSSYPGQGENTIYF. In DNA form, the CDR3 reads TGTGCCAGCTCATCCTATCCGGGACAGGGTGAAAACACCATATATTTT.